The TCR beta chain under discussion was sequenced for a study of blood T cell repertoires in COVID-19. Across the study: T cells, B-cell-depleted T cells, or PBMCs supplied cDNA or gDNA.

The data were produced by immunoSEQ multiplex PCR, yet TCRdb's version contains in-frame clones alone and is incomplete. Of 300,000 to 350,000 clones listed, 88% are singletons. Trimming pared 10 bases from V and 0 bases from J, leaving 18 bases between. Looked up from germline, CDR1 is MNHEY and CDR2 is SVGAGI. CDR3 length: 15 amino acids. The receptor comes from a young man who had recovered from COVID-19. The rearrangement joins TRBV6-5 to TRBJ1-1, with a possible D match to TRBD1 (6 bases). The source material was PBMCs or T cells enriched from blood (not recorded which). CDR3 DNA sequence: TGTGCCACCCGGCTCGGCGGGGGCATGAACACTGAAGCTTTCTTT. Residues: CATRLGGGMNTEAFF.